A selection of T cell receptor beta chains follows, all from one sample in a study of OX40 agonist ivuxolimab in advanced cancers. TCRdb's copy holds only in-frame clones and misses some; the assay was immunoSEQ multiplex PCR. The table has under 200,000 clones, approximately 94% seen once; the top ten hold 0.3% to 0.35%. Source: CD4+ or CD8+ T cells sorted from blood, taken in a trial of the OX40 agonist ivuxolimab. The source is an adult with an advanced solid tumor such as melanoma, head and neck, liver or kidney cancer. CDR3s include the opening cysteine and the closing phenylalanine or tryptophan. A D gene is named only where the DNA matches it firmly. Rows may omit the clone size; those that give it use once, few, many or a size class.

clone_size	j_call	cdr3_length	d_call	v_call	cdr3_nt	cdr3_aa
-	TRBJ2-7	15	-	TRBV19	TGTGCCAGTAGTATAGATACCCCGGCAACCTACGAGCAGTACTTC	CASSIDTPATYEQYF
once	TRBJ2-1	14	-	TRBV5-1	TGCGCCAGCCACGGGTCGGTAGCGTACAATGAGCAGTTCTTC	CASHGSVAYNEQFF
-	TRBJ1-5	14	-	TRBV5-1	TGCGCCAGCAGCTTGGCGGGCAGCAATCAGCCCCAGCATTTT	CASSLAGSNQPQHF
once	TRBJ2-1	12	-	TRBV12-2	TGTGCAAGTCGCCTGCCGGGTTGCGAGCAGTTCTTC	CASRLPGCEQFF
-	TRBJ1-4	15	TRBD1	TRBV30	TGTGCCTGGAACAGAGGGACAGAAAGTAATGAAAAACTGTTTTTT	CAWNRGTESNEKLFF
-	TRBJ2-1	17	-	TRBV9	TGTGCCAGCAGCCCCTCGCCATGGGAGAAGGGAGACAATGAGCAGTTCTTC	CASSPSPWEKGDNEQFF
-	TRBJ2-3	17	-	TRBV15	TGTGCCACCAGCAGGGGTTTGGGACTCCCGTCCGCAGATACGCAGTATTTT	CATSRGLGLPSADTQYF
-	TRBJ1-2	17	TRBD1	TRBV27	TGTGCCAGCAGTCCAGCCCACAGGGGTTTAGTATTTGGTGGCTACACCTTC	CASSPAHRGLVFGGYTF
-	TRBJ2-7	14	-	TRBV5-1	TGCGCCAGCAGCTTTGTGGGGAGCCCCTACGAGCAGTACTTC	CASSFVGSPYEQYF
-	TRBJ1-3	14	-	TRBV19	TGTGCCAGTAGGACCCCGTACTCTGGAAACACCATATATTTT	CASRTPYSGNTIYF